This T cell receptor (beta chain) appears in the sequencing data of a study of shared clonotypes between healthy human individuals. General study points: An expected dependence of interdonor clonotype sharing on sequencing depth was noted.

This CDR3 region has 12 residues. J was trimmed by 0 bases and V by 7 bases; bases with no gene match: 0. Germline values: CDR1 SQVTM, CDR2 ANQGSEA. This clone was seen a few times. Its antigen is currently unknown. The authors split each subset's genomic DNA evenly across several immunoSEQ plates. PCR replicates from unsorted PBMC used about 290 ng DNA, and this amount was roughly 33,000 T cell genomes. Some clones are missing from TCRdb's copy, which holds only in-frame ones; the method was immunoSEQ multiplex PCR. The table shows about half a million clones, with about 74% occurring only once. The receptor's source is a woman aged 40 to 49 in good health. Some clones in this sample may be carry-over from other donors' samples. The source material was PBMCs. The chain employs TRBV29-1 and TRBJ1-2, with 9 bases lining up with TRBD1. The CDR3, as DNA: TGCAGCGGACAGGGGGCTAACTATGGCTACACCTTC. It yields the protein CSGQGANYGYTF. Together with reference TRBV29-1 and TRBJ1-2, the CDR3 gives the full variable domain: SAVISQKPSRDICQRGTSLTIQCQVDSQVTMMFWYRQQPGQSLTLIATANQGSEATYESGFVIDKFPISRPNLTFSTLTVSNMSPEDSSIYLCSGQGANYGYTFGSGTRLTVV.